This T cell receptor beta chain originates from a study of T cells in Graves' hyperthyroidism and ophthalmopathy. Whole-study results and caveats: Most clonotypes expanded in thyroid above 0.001 were likewise present in blood.

Hyperthyroidism had been newly diagnosed in patients aged 18 to 65, and its duration was under 2 months. Progressors' blood was drawn at hyperthyroidism diagnosis, before ophthalmopathy symptoms. This clonotype was recorded a few times. Its antigen is not known. Being one base from a much bigger clone, this may be a read error. The CDR3 contains 16 residues. Germline assignment: CDR1 KGHSH and CDR2 LQKENI. RNA transcripts yielded amplified TCR beta CDR3 regions. A first-round RT-PCR of the TCR CDR3 used the HTBI primer set. TCRdb re-analysed the multiplex PCR reads in MiXCR, keeping a single row per CDR3 protein. The table records fewer than 400,000 distinct CDR3 sequences, about 15% of them present only once.

The clonotype originates from a woman in her late teens or twenties with Graves' hyperthyroidism that later progressed to Graves' ophthalmopathy. The chain couples TRBV18 to TRBJ1-5; a weak D match, TRBD1 (6 bases). The sequenced sample consisted of blood. The CDR3 protein is CASSPAGAGANQPRHF. DNA for the CDR3: TGTGCCAGCTCACCAGCAGGGGCGGGGGCCAATCAGCCCCGGCATTTT.